What follows are 15 T cell receptor beta chains derived from one specimen sequenced in a study of CD8 T cells in ankylosing spondylitis (dated by TCRdb to between 2016 and 2019). Receptor amplification or capture employed 5' RACE. TCRdb shows the sequencer as Illumina HiSeq 2500. TCRdb reworked the public reads: Q25 trimming with fastp, MiXCR clone assembly, productive beta chains retained. All rows with the same CDR3 protein become a single entry with the most common DNA and genes. For this sample there are around 150,000 distinct CDR3 sequences; roughly 11% appear just once. 4.1% of the sample is in the top ten clones. The sample was blood, either unsorted or a sorted T cell fraction (not recorded which). These receptors all stem from a female donor with ankylosing spondylitis or in good health (not recorded which).

This clonotype was detected only a few times. CDR3 residues: CASSDLPGGGTDTQYF. DNA for the CDR3: TGTGCCAGCAGTGATCTGCCGGGGGGGGGCACAGATACGCAGTATTTT. The chain joins TRBV6-1 to TRBJ2-3; 8 bases align to TRBD2. The CDR3 loop spans 16 amino acids. Unmatched junction bases numbered 6, after V lost 3 bases and J lost 1 base. In germline, CDR1 is MNHNS, CDR2 SASEGT.

This clonotype was observed at least ten times. This rearrangement joins TRBV3-1 to TRBJ2-2; D unclear. CDR1 is LGHDT and CDR2 is YNNKEL in the germline V gene (reference sequence). The CDR3 consists of 14 residues. Trimming took off 0 bases at V and 4 bases at J, with 6 bases between the two ends. CDR3 sequence (DNA): TGTGCCAGCAGCCAAGATCCGATCACCGGGGAGCTGTTTTTT. It yields the protein CASSQDPITGELFF.

This clonotype has at least ten counts. This chain joins TRBV20-1 and TRBJ2-1; D call uncertain. Germline CDR1 reads DFQATT; CDR2 reads SNEGSKA (reference sequence). The ends were cut back, 3 bases at V and 3 bases at J, with 15 bases in the middle. This CDR3 has 15 amino acids. The CDR3 region is CSASGGYLNYNEQFF. The CDR3 DNA reads as TGCAGTGCTAGTGGTGGCTACCTGAACTACAATGAGCAGTTCTTC.

This clonotype was found many times. This chain connects TRBV2 to TRBJ1-4; D is undetermined. This CDR3 has 15 residues. V was pared by 7 bases and J by 5 bases, with 17 bases between. Per germline, CDR1 SNHLY and CDR2 FYNNEI. The CDR3 coding sequence is TGTGCCAGCAACCCGTCAGGCACTCCAAATGAAAAACTGTTTTTT. Protein: CASNPSGTPNEKLFF.

In this sample, this clonotype turned up many times. V is TRBV6-5 and J is TRBJ1-2, with unresolved D. Trimming stripped 2 bases from V and 7 bases from J, with 17 bases between. The CDR3 covers 15 residues. Germline V CDR1 and CDR2: MNHEY, SVGAGI. The CDR3 DNA follows: TGTGCCAGCAGTTACACGGGAAATACTGGACGTGGCTACACCTTC. This gives the protein CASSYTGNTGRGYTF.

This clonotype was counted at least ten times. The J gene is TRBJ2-5, the V gene TRBV5-1; 9 bases fit TRBD1. The CDR3 has 14 residues. The germline V gene encodes CDR1 SGHRS and CDR2 YFSETQ. V was clipped by 2 bases and J by 4 bases; unmatched bases: 3. CDR3 amino acids: CASSFGQGLETQYF. Here the CDR3 DNA reads TGCGCCAGCAGCTTTGGACAGGGGTTAGAGACCCAGTACTTC.

The rearrangement uses TRBV5-1 and TRBJ2-5, with 12 bases that match TRBD2. With V trimmed by 4 bases and J by 2 bases, 6 bases remained unmatched. The germline gives CDR1 SGHRS, CDR2 YFSETQ. CDR3 length: 16 residues. CDR3 DNA sequence: TGCGCCAGCAGCGCGGGGACTAGCGGGTTACAAGAGACCCAGTACTTC. This codes for CASSAGTSGLQETQYF. Combining the CDR3 with reference TRBV5-1 and TRBJ2-5 gives the whole variable domain KAGVTQTPRYLIKTRGQQVTLSCSPISGHRSVSWYQQTPGQGLQFLFEYFSETQRNKGNFPGRFSGRQFSNSRSEMNVSTLELGDSALYLCASSAGTSGLQETQYFGPGTRLLVL.

This clonotype was counted at least ten times. The J gene is TRBJ2-2, the V gene TRBV29-1, with 9 bases that match TRBD1. V was pared by 6 bases and J by 4 bases, with 6 bases of the junction left unmatched. CDR3 length: 14 residues. CDR1 and CDR2 (germline): SQVTM, ANQGSEA. The CDR3 DNA follows: TGCAGCGTGGAGGGACAGGGCAGCACCGGGGAGCTGTTTTTT. Translating gives CSVEGQGSTGELFF.

This clonotype appeared a few times. The V and J genes are TRBV7-9 and TRBJ1-1, with TRBD1 matching over 9 bases. The V gene end was trimmed by 1 base and the J gene end by 3 bases; junction bases not matched to a gene: 6. CDR3 length: 16 residues. Germline V gene sequence: CDR1 SEHNR, CDR2 FQNEAQ (reference sequence). The CDR3 nucleotides are TGTGCCAGCAGCTTAGGGACAGGGGTGCGCGACACTGAAGCTTTCTTT. Translating it yields CASSLGTGVRDTEAFF. The whole variable domain, filled in from reference TRBV7-9 and TRBJ1-1, reads DTGVSQNPRHKITKRGQNVTFRCDPISEHNRLYWYRQTLGQGPEFLTYFQNEAQLEKSRLLSDRFSAERPKGSFSTLEIQRTEQGDSAMYLCASSLGTGVRDTEAFFGQGTRLTVV.

Many counts were recorded for this clonotype. The chain recombines TRBV5-1 with TRBJ2-2; a possible D gene is TRBD1 (6 bases). Deletions cut 4 bases from V and 0 bases from J, with 10 bases between. CDR1 is SGHRS and CDR2 is YFSETQ in the germline V gene. The CDR3 length is 15 residues. The CDR3 sequence: CASSIGTPNTGELFF. Here the CDR3 DNA reads TGCGCCAGCAGCATCGGGACACCGAACACCGGGGAGCTGTTTTTT.

This clonotype was found many times. The V and J genes are TRBV11-2 and TRBJ2-3, with 8 bases that match TRBD2. The CDR3 runs to 17 residues. CDR1 and CDR2 from the germline V gene are SGHAT and FQNNGV. The junction had 11 bases not matched to a gene; V was cut back by 1 base and J by 5 bases. The CDR3 region has the DNA TGTGCCAGCAGCTTAGTTCCCAGCGGGAGTACGAAAGATACGCAGTATTTT. Translated: CASSLVPSGSTKDTQYF.

This clonotype was counted at least ten times. The V and J genes are TRBV5-1 and TRBJ2-1; D is undetermined. Germline CDR1 is SGHRS and CDR2 is YFSETQ. The CDR3 length is 14 residues. The germline V and J ends were trimmed by 2 bases and 10 bases, with 16 bases remaining between them. CDR3 amino acids: CASSFPPPRREQFF. The CDR3 coding sequence is TGCGCCAGCAGCTTCCCACCTCCCCGGCGGGAGCAGTTCTTC.

This clonotype came up many times. The CDR3 loop is CASSLQRSDYYEQYF. The DNA for the CDR3 is TGCGCCAGCAGCTTGCAGAGGTCAGATTACTACGAGCAGTACTTC. The rearrangement uses TRBV5-1 and TRBJ2-7; no clear D gene. Germline V gene sequence: CDR1 SGHRS, CDR2 YFSETQ. This CDR3 spans 15 amino acids. The V end lost 1 base, the J end lost 3 bases, and 14 bases lay between the germline ends.

In this sample, this clonotype turned up many times. The chain joins TRBV21-1 to TRBJ2-1; the table gives TRBD1 as D, unverified against the DNA. TRBV21-1 constitutes a pseudogene. The CDR3 totals 14 residues. CDR3 DNA: TGTGCCAGCAGCAAAGCCTACAGGAACGGTGAGCAGTTCTTC. Protein product: CASSKAYRNGEQFF.

With regard to this clonotype: It may be a read error: a sequence one base away is much more abundant. This chain joins TRBV7-9 and TRBJ2-1; a possible D gene is TRBD2 (6 bases). This CDR3 has 16 residues. Germline V CDR1 and CDR2: SEHNR, FQNEAQ (reference sequence). Trimming took off 4 bases at V and 1 base at J, with 14 bases between the two ends. The chain's CDR3 is CASSSLNGSSYNEQFF. DNA for the CDR3: TGTGCCAGCAGCTCCCTTAACGGGAGTTCCTACAATGAGCAGTTCTTC.